These 31 T cell receptor beta chains share one sample of origin, sequenced in a study of blood T cell repertoires in COVID-19. Some clones are missing from TCRdb's copy, which holds only in-frame ones; the method was immunoSEQ multiplex PCR. This sample has roughly 100,000 clones, with roughly four fifths found just once. Sequencing input: peripheral blood. The receptors were gathered from a man in his sixties with acute or convalescent COVID-19.

In its sample, this clone was seen a few times. Additional DNA sequences in this sample encode the identical CDR3. J is TRBJ2-7 and V is TRBV11-3; TRBD2 matches 9 bases. J lost 2 bases, V lost 6 bases, and 5 bases had no gene match. This CDR3 region has 14 residues. Germline CDR1 SGHNT, CDR2 YENEEA. In DNA form, the CDR3 reads TGTGCCAGCAGTTTGACTAGCGGCCCCTACGAGCAGTACTTC. Translating gives CASSLTSGPYEQYF.

The J gene is TRBJ1-2, the V gene TRBV3-1 (or the pseudogene TRBV3-2); D perhaps matches TRBD1 (5 bases). V gave up 4 bases and J gave up 7 bases, with 16 bases separating them. This CDR3 is 14 amino acids long. Germline loops: CDR1 LGHDT, CDR2 YNNKEL (reference sequence). The CDR3 spells CASSPTGGKGGYTF. DNA for the CDR3: TGTGCCAGCAGCCCGACCGGGGGAAAGGGTGGCTACACCTTC.

The V and J genes are TRBV25-1 and TRBJ2-7; TRBD1 aligns across 7 bases. V gave up 5 bases and J gave up 2 bases; unmatched junction bases: 6. Germline-derived CDR1 and CDR2 are MGHDK and SYGVNS. This CDR3 has 14 residues. CDR3 amino acids: CASSKGGGAYEQYF. The CDR3 nucleotides read TGTGCCAGCAGTAAAGGGGGCGGCGCCTACGAGCAGTACTTC.

This clone has only one observation. The V and J genes are TRBV30 and TRBJ1-6, with TRBD1 matching 7 bases. CDR1 is GTSNPN, CDR2 SVGIG, per germline (reference sequence). This CDR3 region has 13 residues. V lost 8 bases to trimming and J lost 4 bases; unmatched junction nucleotides: 5. CDR3 region: CARMTGYNSPLHF. The CDR3 coding sequence is TGTGCCCGGATGACAGGGTATAATTCACCCCTCCACTTT.

The rearrangement uses TRBV15 and TRBJ1-2, with D possibly matching TRBD1 (6 bases). Germline loops: CDR1 LNHNV, CDR2 YYDKDF (reference sequence). The CDR3 extends over 14 amino acids. Trimming took 3 bases from V and 2 from J, leaving 10 bases between them. The CDR3 here is CATSRQGPNYGYTF. The CDR3, as DNA: TGTGCCACCAGCAGGCAGGGGCCGAACTATGGCTACACCTTC. The variable domain in full, with the rest retrieved from reference TRBV15 and TRBJ1-2, is DAMVIQNPRYQVTQFGKPVTLSCSQTLNHNVMYWYQQKSSQAPKLLFHYYDKDFNNEADTPDNFQSRRPNTSFCFLDIRSPGLGDTAMYLCATSRQGPNYGYTFGSGTRLTVV.

This clone was seen once. V is TRBV11-3 and J is TRBJ1-1, with D perhaps matching TRBD1 (6 bases). The V end was cut by 0 bases, the J end by 5 bases, with 10 bases between. The germline CDR1 and CDR2 sequences are SGHNT and YENEEA. This CDR3 region has 14 residues. The chain's CDR3 is CASSLEGGLTEAFF. The CDR3 nucleotides read TGTGCCAGCAGCTTAGAAGGGGGTCTAACTGAAGCTTTCTTT.

The chain combines TRBV15 with TRBJ2-2; tentative D call: TRBD1 (5 bases). V dropped 0 bases and J dropped 5 bases, with 13 bases sitting between them. Germline V lookup: CDR1 LNHNV, CDR2 YYDKDF (reference sequence). The CDR3 covers 16 residues. For the CDR3, the DNA is TGTGCCACCAGCAGAGACCCTAGTGGGGCGACCGGGGAGCTGTTTTTT. As protein: CATSRDPSGATGELFF.

V is TRBV5-1 and J is TRBJ2-2, with 12 bases identical to TRBD1. V trimming: 2 bases; J trimming: 4 bases; junction bases outside the gene matches: 9. This CDR3 is built from 18 residues. Germline V lookup: CDR1 SGHRS, CDR2 YFSETQ. The CDR3 here is CASSLPGTGGWITGELFF. CDR3 DNA: TGCGCCAGCAGCTTACCCGGGACAGGGGGCTGGATCACCGGGGAGCTGTTTTTT. The full variable domain, in which reference TRBV5-1 and TRBJ2-2 provide the parts outside the CDR3, is KAGVTQTPRYLIKTRGQQVTLSCSPISGHRSVSWYQQTPGQGLQFLFEYFSETQRNKGNFPGRFSGRQFSNSRSEMNVSTLELGDSALYLCASSLPGTGGWITGELFFGEGSRLTVL.

The chain carries TRBV19 and TRBJ2-7, with D possibly TRBD1 on 5 matching bases. The V end was cut by 7 bases, the J end by 6 bases, with 10 bases between. Germline CDR1 and CDR2: LNHDA and SQIVND (reference sequence). CDR3 length equals 11 residues. The CDR3 DNA reads as TGTGCCAGTAAGACAGATTTCGAGCAGTACTTC. Amino acids: CASKTDFEQYF.

The gene calls are TRBV3-1 (or the pseudogene TRBV3-2) and TRBJ2-1; 14 nucleotides line up with TRBD2. The CDR3 is 16 amino acids. With 3 bases clipped from V and 7 bases from J, the junction kept 5 bases outside the gene matches. Germline CDR1 reads LGHDT; CDR2 reads YNNKEL (reference sequence). In DNA, the CDR3 is TGTGCCAGCAGCCACGGGACTAGCGGGGGTTGGAATGAGCAGTTCTTC. Translating gives CASSHGTSGGWNEQFF.

This clone occurred a few times. This rearrangement joins TRBV24-1 to TRBJ2-2, with 7 bases matching TRBD1. CDR1 and CDR2 from the germline V gene are KGHDR and SFDVKD. The V gene end was trimmed by 5 bases and the J gene end by 0 bases; junction bases not matched to a gene: 5. The CDR3 is 16 residues long. For the CDR3, the DNA is TGTGCCACCAGTGGTGGTCAGGGGGCGAACACCGGGGAGCTGTTTTTT. Amino acid sequence: CATSGGQGANTGELFF.

This clone appeared many times. This chain joins TRBV19 and TRBJ2-1; tentative D call: TRBD1 (6 bases). V was shortened by 6 bases and J by 4 bases, with 19 bases between the two germline ends. The CDR3 is 16 amino acids. Germline V gene lookup returns CDR1 LNHDA and CDR2 SQIVND (reference sequence). The DNA for the CDR3 is TGTGCCAGTAGCGTGGACAGTCCCAATTCGTACAATGAGCAGTTCTTC. Translating gives CASSVDSPNSYNEQFF.

The gene calls are TRBV11-2 and TRBJ2-7; no definite D call. Trimming shortened V by 0 bases and J by 0 bases, and 9 bases separated the two germline ends. Germline V gives CDR1 SGHAT, CDR2 FQNNGV. The CDR3 sequence is 15 residues long. The CDR3 DNA reads as TGTGCCAGCAGCTTAGACCACAGTAGCTCCTACGAGCAGTACTTC. Its protein is CASSLDHSSSYEQYF. Variable domain in full (rest from reference TRBV11-2 and TRBJ2-7): EAGVAQSPRYKIIEKRQSVAFWCNPISGHATLYWYQQILGQGPKLLIQFQNNGVVDDSQLPKDRFSAERLKGVDSTLKIQPAKLEDSAVYLCASSLDHSSSYEQYFGPGTRLTVT.

This chain connects TRBV6-5 to TRBJ2-1; TRBD2 is a possible D gene (6 bases). Germline V gene lookup returns CDR1 MNHEY and CDR2 SVGAGI. The CDR3 has 14 residues. V shed 2 bases and J shed 5 bases, with 10 bases lying between them. CDR3 DNA: TGTGCCAGCAGTTACGGAGGGCCAAACAATGAGCAGTTCTTC. Translation gives CASSYGGPNNEQFF.

The chain employs TRBV28 and TRBJ2-7, with 11 bases aligning to TRBD1. Per germline, CDR1 MDHEN and CDR2 SYDVKM. Germline trimming cut 6 bases from V and 4 bases from J; bases unmatched to any gene: 14. This CDR3 region has 17 residues. As DNA, the CDR3 is TGTGCCAGCAGGGCAAACGGGGCTGGACAGGGGGCTTACGAGCAGTACTTC. The encoded protein is CASRANGAGQGAYEQYF. Together with reference TRBV28 and TRBJ2-7, the CDR3 gives the full variable domain: DVKVTQSSRYLVKRTGEKVFLECVQDMDHENMFWYRQDPGLGLRLIYFSYDVKMKEKGDIPEGYSVSREKKERFSLILESASTNQTSMYLCASRANGAGQGAYEQYFGPGTRLTVT.

The genes are TRBV9 and TRBJ1-2; D unclear. Between the trimmed V and J ends, which lost 3 bases and 2 bases, there was a span of 5 bases. The CDR3 runs 12 residues. The V gene's germline CDR1 is SGDLS and CDR2 YYNGEE. The chain's CDR3 is CASSDTNYGYTF. The CDR3 DNA reads TGTGCCAGCAGCGACACGAACTATGGCTACACCTTC.

This chain links TRBV7-3 with TRBJ2-1; 9 positions agree with TRBD2. Germline V gives CDR1 SGHTA, CDR2 FQGTGA. CDR3 size: 15 residues. V lost 2 bases to trimming and J lost 8 bases; unmatched junction nucleotides: 7. The CDR3 loop reads CASSLGLAGVDEQFF. The CDR3 bases are TGTGCCAGCAGCTTAGGTTTAGCGGGGGTGGATGAGCAGTTCTTC.

The chain joins TRBV6-5 to TRBJ2-2, with TRBD1 identical over 7 bases. Germline trimming cut 0 bases from V and 5 bases from J; bases unmatched to any gene: 3. Per germline, CDR1 MNHEY and CDR2 SVGAGI. The length of the CDR3 is 15 residues. The CDR3 spells CASSYSRQGTGELFF. The CDR3 region has the DNA TGTGCCAGCAGTTACTCGAGACAGGGAACCGGGGAGCTGTTTTTT.

This clone was seen more than once but under ten times. This chain connects TRBV5-6 to TRBJ2-4; 10 bases are shared with TRBD1. Germline CDR1 is SGHDT and CDR2 is YYEEEE. The CDR3 consists of 14 residues. Losses at the gene ends were 4 bases for V and 8 bases for J; bases not matched to a gene: 6. The CDR3 loop reads CASSPGTGDDIQYF. CDR3 nucleotides: TGTGCCAGCAGCCCCGGGACAGGGGACGACATTCAGTACTTC.

V gene TRBV9 combines with J gene TRBJ1-2; 8 positions match TRBD1. This CDR3 region has 14 residues. Germline assignment: CDR1 SGDLS and CDR2 YYNGEE. The V gene end was trimmed by 3 bases and the J gene end by 2 bases; junction bases not matched to a gene: 3. For the CDR3, the DNA is TGTGCCAGCAGCGGCAGGGGGCAGAACTATGGCTACACCTTC. Protein product: CASSGRGQNYGYTF. Supplemented by reference TRBV9 and TRBJ1-2, the full variable domain reads DSGVTQTPKHLITATGQRVTLRCSPRSGDLSVYWYQQSLDQGLQFLIQYYNGEERAKGNILERFSAQQFPDLHSELNLSSLELGDSALYFCASSGRGQNYGYTFGSGTRLTVV.

This rearrangement joins TRBV24-1 to TRBJ1-2; 9 nucleotides line up with TRBD1. V lost 3 bases, J lost 7 bases, and 5 bases stayed unmatched. Germline V gives CDR1 KGHDR, CDR2 SFDVKD. The CDR3 length is 14 residues. Written as DNA, the CDR3 is TGTGCCACCAGTGATGGGGGACAGGGAAGTGGCTACACCTTC. It specifies CATSDGGQGSGYTF.

The chain uses TRBV6-5 and TRBJ1-2; D gene ambiguous. V dropped 6 bases and J dropped 4 bases, with 18 bases sitting between them. This CDR3 region has 15 residues. In germline, CDR1 is MNHEY, CDR2 SVGAGI. This chain's CDR3 is CASSAGTALGYGYTF. CDR3 bases: TGTGCCAGCAGCGCGGGAACGGCCCTGGGCTATGGCTACACCTTC.

The rearrangement links TRBV7-3 to TRBJ2-1, with D possibly matching TRBD2 (5 bases). The CDR3 extends over 13 amino acids. CDR1 and CDR2 from the germline V gene are SGHTA and FQGTGA. Between the trimmed V and J ends, which lost 0 bases and 13 bases, there was a span of 13 bases. CDR3 sequence: CASSLTPGVPQFF. Written as DNA, the CDR3 is TGTGCCAGCAGCTTAACCCCCGGGGTACCTCAGTTCTTC.

The J gene is TRBJ2-7, the V gene TRBV30; tentative D call: TRBD1 (6 bases). V lost 4 bases and J 2 bases, leaving 12 bases between the germline ends. The CDR3 spans 13 residues. Germline assignment: CDR1 GTSNPN and CDR2 SVGIG (reference sequence). In DNA, the CDR3 is TGTGCCTGGACTACAGGGCCCACCTACGAGCAGTACTTC. Its protein is CAWTTGPTYEQYF.

The sample holds one count of this clone. In nucleotides, the CDR3 is TGTGCCAGCAGCTTCCGTCCGAACACTGAAGCTTTCTTT. Protein: CASSFRPNTEAFF. This sequence joins TRBV5-6 and TRBJ1-1; D not certain. The CDR3 is 13 amino acids. CDR1 is SGHDT, CDR2 YYEEEE, per germline. V lost 2 bases, J lost 1 base, and 6 bases lay in between.

The chain employs TRBV19 and TRBJ1-2, with D possibly TRBD1 on 6 matching bases. V lost 2 bases and J lost 6, with 10 bases in between. This CDR3 has 13 amino acids. Germline V gene lookup returns CDR1 LNHDA and CDR2 SQIVND (reference sequence). The CDR3 DNA is TGTGCCAGTAGTATACATAAGGGGGATGGCTACACCTTC. Protein: CASSIHKGDGYTF.

CDR3 loop: CASSAVGRSGVGELFF. Written as DNA, the CDR3 is TGTGCCAGCAGCGCGGTCGGGAGGAGCGGGGTCGGGGAGCTGTTTTTT. This chain connects TRBV9 to TRBJ2-2, with TRBD2 identical over 7 bases. The length of the CDR3 is 16 residues. The ends lost 3 bases at V and 7 bases at J; junction bases unmatched: 12. Germline CDR1 is SGDLS and CDR2 is YYNGEE. The variable domain in full, completed from reference TRBV9 and TRBJ2-2, reads DSGVTQTPKHLITATGQRVTLRCSPRSGDLSVYWYQQSLDQGLQFLIQYYNGEERAKGNILERFSAQQFPDLHSELNLSSLELGDSALYFCASSAVGRSGVGELFFGEGSRLTVL.

The chain couples TRBV6-2 or TRBV6-3 to TRBJ1-1; possible D gene TRBD1, 5 bases. The germline gives CDR1 MNHEY, CDR2 SVGEGT. V was trimmed by 3 bases and J by 5 bases, leaving 13 bases between them. The CDR3 has 14 amino acids. The CDR3 loop reads CASSYGGSGTEAFF. As DNA, the CDR3 is TGTGCCAGCAGTTATGGGGGGTCTGGGACTGAAGCTTTCTTT.

V is TRBV30 and J is TRBJ1-6; D ambiguous. Trimming cost V 2 bases and J 3 bases, with 8 bases left between them. This CDR3 has 14 amino acids. The V gene's germline CDR1 is GTSNPN and CDR2 SVGIG (reference sequence). CDR3 sequence (DNA): TGTGCCTGGAGTTCCAGTGTCTATAATTCACCCCTCCACTTT. It specifies CAWSSSVYNSPLHF.

This sequence joins TRBV4-1 and TRBJ1-5, with 11 bases that match TRBD1. With 0 bases clipped from V and 3 bases from J, the junction kept 10 bases outside the gene matches. In germline, CDR1 is MGHRA, CDR2 YSYEKL. This CDR3 region has 19 residues. CDR3 protein: CASSQDGPGTGGNNQPQHF. As DNA, the CDR3 is TGCGCCAGCAGCCAAGATGGCCCGGGGACAGGGGGGAACAATCAGCCCCAGCATTTT.

V is TRBV6-5 and J is TRBJ2-7; TRBD1 agrees at 8 bases. J gave up 0 bases and V 2 bases, and 0 bases lay outside the gene matches. The CDR3 consists of 14 residues. Germline lookup yields CDR1 MNHEY and CDR2 SVGAGI. The chain's CDR3 is CASSYDRGSYEQYF. The CDR3, as DNA: TGTGCCAGCAGTTACGACAGGGGCTCCTACGAGCAGTACTTC.